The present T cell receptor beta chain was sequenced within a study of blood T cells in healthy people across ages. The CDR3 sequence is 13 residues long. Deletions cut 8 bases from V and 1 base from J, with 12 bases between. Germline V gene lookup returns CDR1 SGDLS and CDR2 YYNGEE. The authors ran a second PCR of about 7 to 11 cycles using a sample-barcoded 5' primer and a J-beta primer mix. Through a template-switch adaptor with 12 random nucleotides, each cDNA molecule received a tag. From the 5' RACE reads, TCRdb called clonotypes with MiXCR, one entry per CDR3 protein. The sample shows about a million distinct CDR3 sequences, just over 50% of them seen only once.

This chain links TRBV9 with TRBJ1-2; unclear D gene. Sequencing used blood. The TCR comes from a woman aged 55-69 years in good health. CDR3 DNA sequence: TGTGCCAGGGAAGTTCCGAATAACTATGGCTACACCTTC. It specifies CAREVPNNYGYTF.